Only a few counts were recorded for the clone carrying this TCR beta chain. Its cognate antigen is unknown. The sample is drawn from a study of CD8 T cells in ankylosing spondylitis. The study's findings and limits: Reports say disease-linked clones showed up significantly more in matched ankylosing spondylitis synovial fluid. Seemingly distinctive of ankylosing spondylitis blood was a TCR beta motif formed by eight highly homologous variants.

By quantitative 5'-RACE with molecular barcodes, the TCR beta libraries were made. TCRdb fed the 5' RACE reads into MiXCR, producing one record per CDR3 protein. The sample yields around 390,000 distinct CDR3 sequences, approximately 20% seen once. Sequenced: blood, either unsorted or a sorted T cell fraction (not recorded which). The receptor comes from a male donor with ankylosing spondylitis.

The CDR3 DNA is TGCGCCAGCAGCTCGGGACTAGCGGGAGCCAATGAGCAGTTCTTC. This encodes CASSSGLAGANEQFF. This chain links TRBV5-1 with TRBJ2-1, with 14 bases that match TRBD2. The CDR3 totals 15 residues. J was trimmed by 6 bases and V by 3 bases; bases with no gene match: 2. Germline-derived CDR1 and CDR2 are SGHRS and YFSETQ.